A selection of T cell receptor beta chains follows, all from one sample in a study of T cell changes during pregnancy in multiple sclerosis. TCRdb keeps only in-frame clones here, not all; method: immunoSEQ multiplex PCR. Of roughly 30,000 clones listed, approximately 89% are singletons. Sequencing used CD8+ T cells from peripheral blood mononuclear cells, obtained in the first trimester of pregnancy. These receptors came from a female donor with multiple sclerosis, enrolled in a pregnancy study. The conserved cysteine and the conserved F or W are not part of the CDR3 here. Only some rows state a clone size, as once, few, many or a class for expanded clones.

abundance	v_gene	CDR3aa
NA	TRBV5-6	ASSWGTGEYEQY
NA	TRBV5-1	ASSLEAGPYEQY
once	TRBV10-3	AISETRQGAYEKLF
NA	TRBV5-1	ASSQTGTQSYNEQF
few	TRBV27	ASSWGASGITDTQY
NA	TRBV27	ASSLNPGGDEQY
NA	TRBV14	ASSRTSPRDEQY
NA	TRBV21-1	ASSRHLGGQGAYEQY
NA	TRBV5-1	ASSLTGNTEAF
NA	TRBV5-5	ASSLVQSSYNEQF
few	TRBV19	ASKLYRDSPWYEQY